The 10 T cell receptor beta chains given below trace back to one sample, sequenced in a study of cytomegalovirus exposure and HLA in healthy donors. Primers for the PCR totalled 60 Vbeta and 13 Jbeta. The repertoire was sequenced with immunoSEQ multiplex PCR; TCRdb's copy has only in-frame clones and lacks some. Among under 200,000 clones listed, 75% to 85% were seen once. The sequencing sample was made of PBMCs. The receptor source for this set is a woman aged 45-60 years in good health and CMV-seronegative.

This chain uses TRBV19 with TRBJ2-2, with 9 bases lining up with TRBD2. The V segment lost 11 bases and the J segment 3 bases; nucleotides outside the gene matches: 10. CDR3 length: 15 residues. Germline CDR1 is LNHDA and CDR2 is SQIVND (reference sequence). CDR3 DNA sequence: TGTGCCTCGGCACAAAGCGGGGGGCACACCGGGGAGCTGTTTTTT. It translates to CASAQSGGHTGELFF. Together with reference TRBV19 and TRBJ2-2, the CDR3 gives the full variable domain: DGGITQSPKYLFRKEGQNVTLSCEQNLNHDAMYWYRQDPGQGLRLIYYSQIVNDFQKGDIAEGYSVSREKKESFPLTVTSAQKNPTAFYLCASAQSGGHTGELFFGEGSRLTVL.

This clone was seen a few times. The J gene is TRBJ1-5, the V gene TRBV6-5, with D possibly TRBD1 on 5 matching bases. This CDR3 region has 15 residues. Trimming pared 6 bases from V and 2 bases from J, leaving 14 bases between. CDR1 is MNHEY and CDR2 is SVGAGI in the germline V gene. CDR3 in DNA: TGTGCCAGCAGGGCGTCAGTAGGGGGCAATCAGCCCCAGCATTTT. Its translation: CASRASVGGNQPQHF.

The rearrangement links TRBV6-4 to TRBJ2-2, with 12 bases aligning to TRBD1. The germline V gene encodes CDR1 MRHNA and CDR2 SNTAGT. V was pared by 0 bases and J by 7 bases, with 9 bases of the junction left unmatched. This CDR3 contains 18 residues. Here the CDR3 reads CASSDSRGTGGASGELFF. The DNA of the CDR3 is TGTGCCAGCAGTGACTCGAGGGGGACAGGGGGCGCAAGCGGGGAGCTGTTTTTT.

J is TRBJ2-1 and V is TRBV19; 10 bases match TRBD2. The CDR3 covers 15 residues. V shed 3 bases, J shed 7 bases, and the junction held 6 bases outside the gene matches. Germline CDR1 LNHDA, CDR2 SQIVND (reference sequence). The CDR3 DNA reads TGTGCCAGTAGTATGTCTAGCGGGAGAGTTAATGAGCAGTTCTTC. It translates to CASSMSSGRVNEQFF.

The V call is TRBV5-1, the J call TRBJ2-1; TRBD2 agrees at 11 bases. Trimming removed 0 bases from V and 0 bases from J; junction bases left unmatched: 8. Germline lookup yields CDR1 SGHRS and CDR2 YFSETQ. The CDR3 is made up of 19 amino acids. CDR3 DNA sequence: TGCGCCAGCAGCTTGGCGTCTAGCGGGGGGTCCAGCTCCTACAATGAGCAGTTCTTC. Amino acid sequence: CASSLASSGGSSSYNEQFF.

There are a few counts of this clone. CDR3 residues: CASSLAYTEAFF. DNA of the CDR3: TGTGCCAGCAGTTTAGCGTACACTGAAGCTTTCTTT. The chain uses TRBV28 and TRBJ1-1; D unclear. V was cut by 2 bases and J by 3 bases, with 4 bases left in between. Germline V CDR1 and CDR2: MDHEN, SYDVKM. The CDR3 has 12 amino acids.

Ten or more counts support this clone. CDR3 DNA sequence: TGCGCCAGCAGCCAAGACCAGGCAGATGAAAAACTGTTTTTT. Amino acid sequence: CASSQDQADEKLFF. The chain has TRBV4-3 and TRBJ1-4; D is unclear. The germline V gene has CDR1 LGHNA and CDR2 YSLEER. The CDR3 is made up of 14 amino acids. The V end lost 0 bases, the J end lost 6 bases, and 8 bases lay between the germline ends.

The chain carries TRBV28 and TRBJ1-1, with 10 bases fitting TRBD1. This CDR3 has 14 amino acids. The J segment lost 7 bases and the V segment lost 2 bases, leaving 4 bases of the junction unmatched. Germline CDR1 and CDR2: MDHEN and SYDVKM. The CDR3 region is CASSLRTGGVEAFF. CDR3 DNA: TGTGCCAGCAGTTTAAGGACAGGGGGGGTTGAAGCTTTCTTT.

The sample holds one count of this clone. V is TRBV28 and J is TRBJ1-6, with D possibly matching TRBD1 (5 bases). Germline V gene lookup returns CDR1 MDHEN and CDR2 SYDVKM. The length of the CDR3 is 15 residues. With 4 bases removed from V and 7 bases from J, the gap between germline ends came to 14 bases. CDR3 sequence (DNA): TGTGCCAGCAGTTCAGCACTGGGGCTAAATTCACCCCTCCACTTT. It yields the protein CASSSALGLNSPLHF.

This chain links TRBV18 with TRBJ2-7; 9 bases match TRBD1. Germline CDR1 and CDR2: KGHSH and LQKENI. This CDR3 comprises 16 residues. V was clipped by 4 bases and J by 6 bases; unmatched bases: 13. The CDR3 here is CASSLKTGTGSLEQYF. In DNA, the CDR3 is TGTGCCAGCTCACTAAAGACCGGGACAGGGAGTCTCGAGCAGTACTTC.